The 8 T cell receptor beta chains below come from one sample, sequenced in a study of CD8+ T cells in alopecia areata. Reverse transcription of extracted RNA yielded cDNA, which provided the sequencing template. Clones were read by immunoSEQ multiplex PCR, and TCRdb kept only the in-frame ones, dropping some. The sample records some 120,000 clones, around 50% being singletons. Sequencing used NKG2D-low CD8+ T cells sorted from blood. The receptors were gathered from a human donor with alopecia areata.

CDR3 nucleotides: TGCGCCAGCAGCCAAGAGTCCCTCGGGGGTACTGAAGCTTTCTTT. It specifies CASSQESLGGTEAFF. V gene TRBV4-1 combines with J gene TRBJ1-1; possibly TRBD1 for D (5 bases). This CDR3 region has 15 residues. V was clipped by 0 bases and J by 5 bases, with 13 bases between them. The germline V gene encodes CDR1 MGHRA and CDR2 YSYEKL.

This clone was detected a few times. V and J are TRBV29-1 and TRBJ1-1; weak D call: TRBD1 (6 bases). CDR1 and CDR2 (germline): SQVTM, ANQGSEA. V lost 3 bases, J lost 11 bases, and 22 bases lay in between. The CDR3 sequence is 14 residues long. The CDR3 protein is CSVDPGTNLYSAFF. The CDR3 region has the DNA TGCAGCGTTGATCCCGGGACAAACCTTTATTCTGCTTTCTTT.

This clone was observed a few times. This chain connects TRBV29-1 to TRBJ2-7; weak D call: TRBD1 (6 bases). This CDR3 has 15 residues. Looked up from germline, CDR1 is SQVTM and CDR2 is ANQGSEA. V dropped 4 bases and J dropped 3 bases, with 19 bases sitting between them. CDR3 loop: CSVALRDNTFYEQYF. Here the CDR3 DNA reads TGCAGCGTTGCCCTCCGGGACAACACTTTCTACGAGCAGTACTTC.

This clone was seen only once. This chain joins TRBV28 and TRBJ2-7; 9 nucleotides agree with TRBD1. The germline V gene has CDR1 MDHEN and CDR2 SYDVKM. Trimming cost V 6 bases and J 2 bases; bases outside gene matches: 2. The CDR3 extends over 13 amino acids. CDR3 protein: CASRWTGAYEQYF. Here the CDR3 DNA reads TGTGCCAGCAGATGGACAGGGGCCTACGAGCAGTACTTC.

This clone has only a few counts. CDR3 in DNA: TGTGCCAGCAGTGTCCCCCGGGAGACCCAGTACTTC. As protein: CASSVPRETQYF. The chain links TRBV27 to TRBJ2-5; D gene ambiguous. CDR1 and CDR2 from the germline V gene are MNHEY and SMNVEV (reference sequence). V gave up 5 bases and J gave up 5 bases, with 9 bases separating them. The CDR3 has 12 amino acids.

The V gene is TRBV18, the J gene TRBJ2-1; weak D call: TRBD2 (5 bases). Trimming stripped 3 bases from V and 3 bases from J, with 12 bases between. Germline CDR1 KGHSH, CDR2 LQKENI. The CDR3 loop spans 15 amino acids. CDR3 coding DNA: TGTGCCAGCTCACCGAGGACTGGAGTCTACAATGAGCAGTTCTTC. Encoded protein: CASSPRTGVYNEQFF.

J is TRBJ2-3 and V is TRBV5-1; TRBD1 agrees at 9 bases. CDR3 length: 15 residues. Germline V gene data show CDR1 as SGHRS and CDR2 as YFSETQ. V lost 4 bases, J lost 2 bases, and 5 bases stayed unmatched. The CDR3 protein is CASSLRDRATDTQYF. DNA for the CDR3: TGCGCCAGCAGCCTCCGGGACAGGGCCACAGATACGCAGTATTTT.

The chain combines TRBV29-1 with TRBJ1-6, with D perhaps matching TRBD1 (6 bases). Trimming shortened V by 8 bases and J by 5 bases, and 10 bases separated the two germline ends. Germline CDR1 is SQVTM and CDR2 is ANQGSEA. The length of the CDR3 is 12 residues. The CDR3 DNA reads TGCAGCATGGACAGTAATAATTCACCCCTCCACTTT. This codes for CSMDSNNSPLHF.